This T cell receptor (beta chain) is drawn from a study of cytotoxic CD8 clonotypes in ibrutinib-treated CLL. Genomic DNA (around 2 micrograms) was obtained from cryopreserved PBMCs for construction of TCR beta libraries. The CDR3 contains 16 residues. V trimming: 5 bases; J trimming: 4 bases; junction bases outside the gene matches: 3. CDR1 is ENHRY and CDR2 is SYGVKD in the germline V gene. Sequencing used immunoSEQ multiplex PCR; TCRdb keeps in-frame clones, though not all of them. Of 250,000 to 350,000 clones in the sample, approximately 79% are singletons; the top ten hold around 6%. The chain combines TRBV10-3 with TRBJ2-2; TRBD2 matches at 14 bases. The receptor was derived from a human donor with chronic lymphocytic leukemia. The specimen comprised PBMCs, sampled at disease progression, from a patient treated with ibrutinib. The CDR3 sequence: CAISRLAGGTTGELFF. CDR3 coding DNA: TGTGCCATCAGTAGACTAGCGGGAGGGACCACCGGGGAGCTGTTTTTT.